What follows are 20 T cell receptor beta chains derived from one specimen sequenced in a study of blood T cell repertoires in COVID-19. The protocol was immunoSEQ multiplex PCR, while the TCRdb copy is restricted to in-frame clones and leaves out a portion. This table has about 98,000 clones, around 92% appearing once. The sample taken for sequencing was peripheral blood. The receptors stem from a man aged 18 to 30 with acute or convalescent COVID-19.

The V call is TRBV11-3, the J call TRBJ1-2; tentatively, D is TRBD1 (5 bases). This CDR3 spans 12 amino acids. Germline CDR1 SGHNT, CDR2 YENEEA. V gave up 1 base and J gave up 7 bases, with 7 bases separating them. CDR3 amino acids: CASSLAGVGYTF. CDR3 DNA: TGTGCCAGCAGCTTAGCGGGGGTTGGCTACACCTTC.

The chain is built from TRBV19 and TRBJ2-3; 8 bases are shared with TRBD2. Germline loops: CDR1 LNHDA, CDR2 SQIVND (reference sequence). With V trimmed by 0 bases and J by 4 bases, 9 bases remained unmatched. The CDR3 contains 17 residues. The CDR3 bases are TGTGCCAGTAGTATAGAGGAGTCAGCGGGGGCGTCAGATACGCAGTATTTT. Translated: CASSIEESAGASDTQYF.

V gene TRBV23-1 combines with J gene TRBJ2-3; D call uncertain. TRBV23-1 is recorded as an ORF, its role being uncertain. V lost 4 bases and J 8 bases, leaving 10 bases between the germline ends. The CDR3 is made up of 12 amino acids. The CDR3 region is CASSPSRLTQYF. The CDR3 nucleotides are TGCGCCAGCAGTCCCAGCAGGCTTACGCAGTATTTT.

The chain has TRBV7-2 and TRBJ1-3; no clear D gene. The CDR3 loop spans 16 amino acids. Germline values: CDR1 SGHTA, CDR2 FQGNSA. Trimming cost V 2 bases and J 0 bases, with 11 bases left between them. CDR3 nucleotides: TGTGCCAGCAGCTTATTTACAGATAACTCTGGAAACACCATATATTTT. Its translation: CASSLFTDNSGNTIYF.

In this sample, this clone turned up once. J is TRBJ1-1 and V is TRBV19; the D gene is possibly TRBD1 (5 bases). CDR3 length equals 13 residues. V was cut by 6 bases and J by 1 base, with 9 bases left in between. Per germline, CDR1 LNHDA and CDR2 SQIVND (reference sequence). CDR3 nucleotide sequence: TGTGCCAGTAGGAGCCAGGGGAACACTGAAGCTTTCTTT. This translates into CASRSQGNTEAFF.

Concerning this clone: The identical CDR3 is also encoded by other nucleotide sequences in the sample. The chain couples TRBV27 to TRBJ2-7; D perhaps matches TRBD1 (5 bases). This CDR3 is 13 amino acids long. The V end lost 3 bases, the J end lost 1 base, and 7 bases lay between the germline ends. Germline V CDR1 and CDR2: MNHEY, SMNVEV (reference sequence). CDR3 DNA: TGTGCCAGCAGTTTGCAGGGTTCCTACGAGCAGTACTTC. Translated: CASSLQGSYEQYF.

The V and J genes are TRBV6-5 and TRBJ2-7, with 12 bases that match TRBD2. CDR1 is MNHEY, CDR2 SVGAGI, per germline. After removal of 10 bases from V and 1 base from J, the junction contained 2 bases not matched to a gene. This CDR3 comprises 13 residues. DNA of the CDR3: TGTGCCACAGGACTAGCGGGATCCTACGAGCAGTACTTC. Translation gives CATGLAGSYEQYF.

This chain uses TRBV6-5 with TRBJ1-5, with 7 bases matching TRBD1. CDR1 MNHEY and CDR2 SVGAGI come from the germline V gene. V shed 6 bases and J 5 bases; nucleotides not matched to a gene: 4. This CDR3 region has 13 residues. The CDR3 is CASRYTGDQPQHF. Here the CDR3 DNA reads TGTGCCAGCAGGTACACAGGGGATCAGCCCCAGCATTTT.

The chain uses TRBV5-1 and TRBJ1-5; a weak D match, TRBD1 (6 bases). The CDR3 is 13 residues long. V shed 8 bases and J shed 4 bases, with 13 bases lying between them. Germline values: CDR1 SGHRS, CDR2 YFSETQ. CDR3 in amino acids: CASGVRGNQPQHF. The CDR3, as DNA: TGCGCCAGTGGGGTCAGGGGAAATCAGCCCCAGCATTTT. Using reference TRBV5-1 and TRBJ1-5 for the parts outside the CDR3, the full variable domain is KAGVTQTPRYLIKTRGQQVTLSCSPISGHRSVSWYQQTPGQGLQFLFEYFSETQRNKGNFPGRFSGRQFSNSRSEMNVSTLELGDSALYLCASGVRGNQPQHFGDGTRLSIL.

V gene TRBV9 combines with J gene TRBJ1-2, with TRBD1 matching 7 bases. CDR3 length: 16 residues. V was clipped by 4 bases and J by 2 bases; unmatched bases: 11. From germline, CDR1 is SGDLS and CDR2 YYNGEE. CDR3 DNA: TGTGCCAGCAGCCTAGCAAGGCAGGGGGAGAACTATGGCTACACCTTC. Its protein product is CASSLARQGENYGYTF.

V and J are TRBV5-1 and TRBJ1-2; tentative D call: TRBD1 (5 bases). In germline, CDR1 is SGHRS, CDR2 YFSETQ. With 0 bases removed from V and 4 bases from J, the gap between germline ends came to 7 bases. The CDR3 runs to 13 residues. CDR3: CASSLDTGYGYTF. CDR3 in DNA: TGCGCCAGCAGCTTGGACACAGGCTATGGCTACACCTTC.

The chain has TRBV11-2 and TRBJ1-2; 7 bases map to TRBD1. The V gene's germline CDR1 is SGHAT and CDR2 FQNNGV. Unmatched junction bases numbered 14, after V lost 5 bases and J lost 2 bases. The CDR3 runs to 17 residues. This chain's CDR3 is CASSPTSSGTVNYGYTF. CDR3 DNA sequence: TGTGCCAGCAGCCCAACTTCCTCCGGGACAGTAAACTATGGCTACACCTTC. The complete variable domain, with remaining parts taken from reference TRBV11-2 and TRBJ1-2, reads EAGVAQSPRYKIIEKRQSVAFWCNPISGHATLYWYQQILGQGPKLLIQFQNNGVVDDSQLPKDRFSAERLKGVDSTLKIQPAKLEDSAVYLCASSPTSSGTVNYGYTFGSGTRLTVV.

This chain links TRBV4-2 with TRBJ1-1; 8 nucleotides match TRBD1. V lost 1 base to trimming and J lost 4 bases; unmatched junction nucleotides: 5. The CDR3 is 15 residues long. Per the germline V gene, CDR1 is LGHNA and CDR2 is YNFKEQ. The CDR3 nucleotides are TGTGCCAGCAGCCAAGGAACAGGGGGGGGCACTGAAGCTTTCTTT. It encodes CASSQGTGGGTEAFF.

This chain connects TRBV4-1 to TRBJ1-2; TRBD1 aligns across 10 bases. Germline CDR1 is MGHRA and CDR2 is YSYEKL. J lost 4 bases, V lost 3 bases, and 5 bases had no gene match. The CDR3 consists of 15 residues. The CDR3: CASSHETGGPYGYTF. CDR3 bases: TGCGCCAGCAGCCATGAGACAGGGGGCCCCTATGGCTACACCTTC.

This rearrangement joins TRBV29-1 to TRBJ1-1; the D gene is possibly TRBD1 (6 bases). Germline CDR1 SQVTM, CDR2 ANQGSEA. There are 12 residues in the CDR3. Trimming took off 3 bases at V and 5 bases at J, with 10 bases between the two ends. As DNA, the CDR3 is TGCAGCGTTGACCAGGGGAGAACTGAAGCTTTCTTT. This sequence encodes CSVDQGRTEAFF.

This rearrangement joins TRBV10-2 to TRBJ1-3; TRBD1 matches at 10 bases. V shed 5 bases and J 2 bases; nucleotides not matched to a gene: 3. Looked up from germline, CDR1 is WSHSY and CDR2 is SAAADI. The CDR3 totals 15 residues. Here the CDR3 DNA reads TGCGCCAGCAGTTATGGGACAGGGGCTGGAAACACCATATATTTT. It translates to CASSYGTGAGNTIYF.

The chain carries TRBV27 and TRBJ2-5, with TRBD2 as a possible D gene (5 bases). V lost 5 bases, J lost 2 bases, and 12 bases lay in between. The germline V gene encodes CDR1 MNHEY and CDR2 SMNVEV (reference sequence). This CDR3 is built from 14 residues. CDR3 coding DNA: TGTGCCAGCAGTCCGGACGGGGAGCAAGAGACCCAGTACTTC. The encoded protein is CASSPDGEQETQYF.

The genes are TRBV19 and TRBJ2-3; 8 bases fit TRBD1. The J segment lost 3 bases and the V segment lost 3 bases, leaving 5 bases of the junction unmatched. The CDR3 contains 15 residues. Per the germline V gene, CDR1 is LNHDA and CDR2 is SQIVND (reference sequence). The CDR3 bases are TGTGCCAGTAGTATTCGACAGGGGACGACAGATACGCAGTATTTT. Its protein product is CASSIRQGTTDTQYF.

The chain combines TRBV6-1 with TRBJ1-6, with no clear D. The CDR3 is 13 residues long. CDR1 and CDR2 from the germline V gene are MNHNS and SASEGT. V was pared by 1 base and J by 8 bases, with 6 bases between. CDR3 coding DNA: TGTGCCAGCAGTGAAGTATATGATTCACCCCTCCACTTT. This sequence encodes CASSEVYDSPLHF.

The chain employs TRBV6-5 and TRBJ1-5; 9 bases are shared with TRBD1. The germline V gene has CDR1 MNHEY and CDR2 SVGAGI. The CDR3 loop spans 14 amino acids. V lost 7 bases and J lost 6; bases outside the gene matches: 7. CDR3: CASTPGQGIQPQHF. The CDR3 DNA is TGTGCCAGCACCCCGGGACAGGGAATTCAGCCCCAGCATTTT.